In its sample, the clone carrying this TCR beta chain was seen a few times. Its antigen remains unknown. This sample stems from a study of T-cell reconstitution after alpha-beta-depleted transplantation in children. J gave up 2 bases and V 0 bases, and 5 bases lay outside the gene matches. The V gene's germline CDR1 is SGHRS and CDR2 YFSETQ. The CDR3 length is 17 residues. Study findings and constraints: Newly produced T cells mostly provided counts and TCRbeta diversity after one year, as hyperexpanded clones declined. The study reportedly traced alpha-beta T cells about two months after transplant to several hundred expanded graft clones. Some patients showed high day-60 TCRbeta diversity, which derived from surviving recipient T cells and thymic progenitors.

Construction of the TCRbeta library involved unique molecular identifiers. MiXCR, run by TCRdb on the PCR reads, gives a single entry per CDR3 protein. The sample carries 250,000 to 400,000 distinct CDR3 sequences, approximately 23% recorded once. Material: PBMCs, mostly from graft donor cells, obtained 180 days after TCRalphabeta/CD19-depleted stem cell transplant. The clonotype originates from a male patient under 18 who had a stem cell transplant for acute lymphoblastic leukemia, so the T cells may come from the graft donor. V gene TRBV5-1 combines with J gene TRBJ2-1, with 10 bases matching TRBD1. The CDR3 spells CASSLGGTGAPYNEQFF. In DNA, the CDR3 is TGCGCCAGCAGCTTGGGGGGGACAGGGGCCCCCTACAATGAGCAGTTCTTC.